This passage covers 13 T cell receptor beta chains from one sample sequenced in a study of blood T cell repertoires in COVID-19. Sequenced by immunoSEQ multiplex PCR; TCRdb stores in-frame clones only, minus some. The repertoire holds roughly 70,000 clones, with 70% to 90% as singletons. Source material: peripheral blood. All receptors come from a man aged 70 or older with acute or convalescent COVID-19.

The chain is built from TRBV30 and TRBJ1-1; D is unresolved. The CDR3 is 13 residues long. From germline, CDR1 is GTSNPN and CDR2 SVGIG (reference sequence). Trimming took 5 bases from V and 2 from J, leaving 12 bases between them. The CDR3 loop reads CAWVRSANTEAFF. The CDR3 DNA reads TGTGCCTGGGTAAGGAGCGCCAACACTGAAGCTTTCTTT.

Here the CDR3 reads CASSADRYSPLHF. CDR3 bases: TGTGCCAGCAGCGCGGACAGGTATTCACCCCTCCACTTT. The chain combines TRBV5-4 with TRBJ1-6; 7 nucleotides align to TRBD1. Germline V gene data show CDR1 as SGHNT and CDR2 as YYREEE (reference sequence). This CDR3 comprises 13 residues. Germline trimming cut 4 bases from V and 8 bases from J; bases unmatched to any gene: 3.

The chain couples TRBV7-9 to TRBJ2-3; weak D call: TRBD2 (5 bases). This CDR3 comprises 14 residues. The germline V and J ends were trimmed by 5 bases and 1 base, with 10 bases remaining between them. Germline V gene sequence: CDR1 SEHNR, CDR2 FQNEAQ (reference sequence). The CDR3 nucleotides read TGTGCCAGCAGCCCAGCGGTGGGCACAGATACGCAGTATTTT. It encodes CASSPAVGTDTQYF.

The chain couples TRBV6-6 to TRBJ2-6; the match to TRBD2 covers 10 bases. With V trimmed by 5 bases and J by 0 bases, 7 bases remained unmatched. Germline lookup yields CDR1 MNHNY and CDR2 SVGAGI (reference sequence). The CDR3 runs 18 residues. The CDR3 coding sequence is TGTGCCAGCAGTCCGCTAGCGGGGGCCGCCTCTGGGGCCAACGTCCTGACTTTC. Translation gives CASSPLAGAASGANVLTF.

The rearrangement links TRBV5-1 to TRBJ2-3, with D perhaps TRBD2 (5 bases). CDR1 and CDR2 (germline): SGHRS, YFSETQ. V lost 10 bases to trimming and J lost 0 bases, with 6 bases between them. The CDR3 runs to 11 residues. CDR3 residues: CALASTDTQYF. CDR3 DNA sequence: TGCGCCTTAGCGAGCACAGATACGCAGTATTTT.

This rearrangement joins TRBV24-1 to TRBJ1-2, with D unresolved. The germline V and J ends were trimmed by 1 base and 2 bases, with 7 bases remaining between them. Germline CDR1 is KGHDR and CDR2 is SFDVKD. The CDR3 runs 14 residues. The CDR3 DNA reads TGTGCCACCAGTGATTTTTCAGAAAACTATGGCTACACCTTC. Translating it yields CATSDFSENYGYTF.

The chain is built from TRBV5-6 and TRBJ2-5, with 8 bases aligning to TRBD2. The CDR3 is made up of 17 amino acids. Looked up from germline, CDR1 is SGHDT and CDR2 is YYEEEE. Trimming at V came to 0 bases and at J to 5 bases, leaving 12 bases not matched to a gene. The CDR3 DNA reads as TGTGCCAGCAGCTTGGAGGCTGCGGGGGGCTGGGGGGAGACCCAGTACTTC. Translated, it gives CASSLEAAGGWGETQYF.

The chain is built from TRBV9 and TRBJ2-3; D ambiguous. The CDR3 has 17 residues. V was pared by 1 base and J by 1 base, with 16 bases between. Per the germline V gene, CDR1 is SGDLS and CDR2 is YYNGEE. The CDR3 spells CASSVRVHQTGTDTQYF. In DNA form, the CDR3 reads TGTGCCAGCAGCGTACGGGTCCATCAAACGGGCACAGATACGCAGTATTTT.

This chain connects TRBV9 to TRBJ1-5; no reliable D call. V was shortened by 0 bases and J by 2 bases, with 6 bases between the two germline ends. The CDR3 contains 14 residues. Germline values: CDR1 SGDLS, CDR2 YYNGEE. Written as DNA, the CDR3 is TGTGCCAGCAGCGTAGACACAGGCAATCAGCCCCAGCATTTT. Translated: CASSVDTGNQPQHF.

Comment on this clone: The identical CDR3 is also encoded by other nucleotide sequences in the sample. CDR3 loop: CASSVGTGGFYEQYF. The CDR3 region has the DNA TGTGCCAGCAGCGTAGGGACAGGGGGATTCTACGAGCAGTACTTC. This chain links TRBV9 with TRBJ2-7; 10 nucleotides align to TRBD1. Germline CDR1 and CDR2: SGDLS and YYNGEE. The trim removed 0 bases at V and 3 bases at J, leaving 3 bases unmatched. The CDR3 loop spans 15 amino acids.

The rearrangement links TRBV4-2 to TRBJ1-6; no clear D. The CDR3 has 15 residues. V lost 1 base and J 5 bases, leaving 9 bases between the germline ends. From germline, CDR1 is LGHNA and CDR2 YNFKEQ. CDR3 DNA: TGTGCCAGCAGCCAAGGGGTGGGCAATAATTCACCCCTCCACTTT. Translating it yields CASSQGVGNNSPLHF.

The V call is TRBV3-1 (or the pseudogene TRBV3-2), the J call TRBJ2-3; 12 bases are shared with TRBD1. The CDR3 is 17 amino acids. Trimming removed 4 bases from V and 4 bases from J; junction bases left unmatched: 9. CDR1 LGHDT and CDR2 YNNKEL come from the germline V gene (reference sequence). CDR3 DNA sequence: TGTGCCAGCAGCCCAGTGGGCGGGACAGGGGGCCCAGATACGCAGTATTTT. Translation gives CASSPVGGTGGPDTQYF.

For this clone: The same CDR3 arises from other DNA sequences in this sample as well. The rearrangement uses TRBV29-1 and TRBJ1-1; D may be TRBD1 (6 bases). Trimming shortened V by 0 bases and J by 1 base, and 6 bases separated the two germline ends. CDR3 length: 13 residues. Germline CDR1 reads SQVTM; CDR2 reads ANQGSEA. This CDR3 is CSVEDRGNTEAFF. CDR3 DNA sequence: TGCAGCGTTGAAGACAGGGGGAACACTGAAGCTTTCTTT.